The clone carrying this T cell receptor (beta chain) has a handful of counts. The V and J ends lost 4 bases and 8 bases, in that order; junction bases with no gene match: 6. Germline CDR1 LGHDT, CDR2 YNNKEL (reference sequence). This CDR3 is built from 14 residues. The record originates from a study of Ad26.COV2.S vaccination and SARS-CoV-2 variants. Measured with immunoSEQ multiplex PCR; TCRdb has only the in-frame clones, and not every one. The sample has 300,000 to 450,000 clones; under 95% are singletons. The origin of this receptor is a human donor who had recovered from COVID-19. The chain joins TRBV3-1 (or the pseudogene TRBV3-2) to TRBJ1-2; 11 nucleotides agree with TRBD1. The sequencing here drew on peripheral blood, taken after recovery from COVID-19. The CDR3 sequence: CASSRDRGTRGYTF. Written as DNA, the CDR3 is TGTGCCAGCAGCCGGGACAGGGGGACGAGGGGCTACACCTTC.